The clone carrying this T cell receptor (beta chain) showed up just once. Its antigen is not known. TCRdb's table, derived via immunoSEQ multiplex PCR, lists solely in-frame clones and lacks some. The top ten clones hold roughly 0.68% of a sample with tens of thousands of clones, approximately 86% of them seen once. This record belongs to a study of OX40 agonist ivuxolimab in advanced cancers. Study-level points and caveats: CD4+ and CD8+ blood T cells expanded clonally by week 6 at 0.1 to 3.0 mg/kg. Expanded clones belonging to CD8+ T cells outnumbered, on average, those of CD4+.

Blood specimens came from baseline, cycle 4 day 1, and cycle 7 day 1. The receptor was derived from an adult with an advanced solid tumor such as melanoma, head and neck, liver or kidney cancer. The source material was CD4+ or CD8+ T cells sorted from blood, sampled in a trial of the OX40 agonist ivuxolimab.

CDR3 in amino acids: CASSVPKEGNTEAFF. The CDR3 DNA follows: TGTGCCAGCAGCGTACCTAAAGAGGGGAACACTGAAGCTTTCTTT. This chain links TRBV9 with TRBJ1-1; D call uncertain. CDR3 length: 15 amino acids. With 1 base removed from V and 1 base from J, the gap between germline ends came to 11 bases. Germline CDR1 reads SGDLS; CDR2 reads YYNGEE.